This T cell receptor beta chain is drawn from a study of T cell clonality in common variable immunodeficiency. General study findings and limits: TCRbeta clonality was increased in CVID versus healthy controls.

This clone was seen ten or more times. The antigen remains unidentified. The read ends 3 residues early relative to the CDR3; the germline J gene fills the gap. CDR1 and CDR2 from the germline V gene are SGHRS and YFSETQ. CDR3 size: 13 residues. The germline V and J ends were trimmed by 2 bases and 0 bases, with 6 bases remaining between them. Control and CVID samples contributed equal amounts of genomic DNA. The repertoire was sequenced with immunoSEQ multiplex PCR; TCRdb's copy has only in-frame clones and lacks some. Singletons are absent from the sample, which has tens of thousands of clones. Most patients and controls had Caucasian heritage.

This rearrangement joins TRBV5-1 to TRBJ2-7, with D unresolved. The TCR sequence derives from a person aged 18-70 years in good health. Sequences were obtained from peripheral blood mononuclear cells. The CDR3 loop reads CASSFSYSYEQYF. The CDR3 DNA, read in part, is TGCGCCAGCAGCTTCAGTTACTCCTACGAG.